This T cell receptor (beta chain) was obtained from a study of T cell repertoires in cytomegalovirus infection. Points on this clonotype: The antigen is unknown.

MiXCR, applied by TCRdb to the reads, yields one record per CDR3 protein. The sample holds about 310,000 distinct CDR3 sequences, more than 20% seen once. The CDR3 has 16 residues. Germline V gene sequence: CDR1 LNHNV, CDR2 YYDKDF (reference sequence). V was clipped by 2 bases and J by 3 bases; unmatched bases: 1. Study results and caveats: CMV-specific TCR beta clonotypes restricted by HLA-C were the ones dominating the ex vivo response.

The sequencing used cultured PBMCs, collected from culture after CMV antigen stimulation. This sequence originates from a human donor in good health (CMV status not recorded). Some clones in this sample may be carry-over from other donors' samples. V usage is TRBV15 and J usage is TRBJ2-1; 13 nucleotides match TRBD2. The CDR3 sequence is CATSRRLAGGYNEQFF. CDR3 bases: TGTGCCACCAGCAGAAGACTAGCGGGGGGCTACAATGAGCAGTTCTTC.